This TCR beta chain was observed in a study of blood T cell repertoires in COVID-19. Per the germline V gene, CDR1 is SGHRS and CDR2 is YFSETQ. The CDR3 spans 13 residues. Trimming shortened V by 4 bases and J by 0 bases, and 7 bases separated the two germline ends. Using immunoSEQ multiplex PCR, the repertoire was profiled, and TCRdb retains in-frame clones only, with some absent. The sample shows under 250,000 clones, around 86% of them seen only once. The TCR comes from a woman in her 70s with active or convalescent COVID-19. What was sequenced was peripheral blood. The chain is built from TRBV5-1 and TRBJ1-2; possibly TRBD1 for D (5 bases). CDR3 nucleotides: TGCGCCAGCAGCGAGGACACTAACTATGGCTACACCTTC. Translated: CASSEDTNYGYTF. The variable domain in full, with the rest retrieved from reference TRBV5-1 and TRBJ1-2, is KAGVTQTPRYLIKTRGQQVTLSCSPISGHRSVSWYQQTPGQGLQFLFEYFSETQRNKGNFPGRFSGRQFSNSRSEMNVSTLELGDSALYLCASSEDTNYGYTFGSGTRLTVV.